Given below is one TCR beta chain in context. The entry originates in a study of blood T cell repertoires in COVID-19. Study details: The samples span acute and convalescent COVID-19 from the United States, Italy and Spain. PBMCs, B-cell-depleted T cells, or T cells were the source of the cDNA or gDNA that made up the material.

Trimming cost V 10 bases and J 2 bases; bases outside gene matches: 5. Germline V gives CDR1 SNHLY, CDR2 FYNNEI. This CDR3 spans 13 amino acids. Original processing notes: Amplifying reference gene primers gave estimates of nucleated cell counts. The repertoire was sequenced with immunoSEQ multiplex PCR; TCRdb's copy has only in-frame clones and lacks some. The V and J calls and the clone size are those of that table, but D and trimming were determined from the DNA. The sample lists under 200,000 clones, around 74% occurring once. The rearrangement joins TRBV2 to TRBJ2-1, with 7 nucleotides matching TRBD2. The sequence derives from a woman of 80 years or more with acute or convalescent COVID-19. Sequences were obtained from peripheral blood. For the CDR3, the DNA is TGTGCCACTTCAGCGGGAACCTACAATGAGCAGTTCTTC. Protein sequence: CATSAGTYNEQFF.